The 23 T cell receptor beta chains below were found in one sample sequenced in a study of T-cell reconstitution after alpha-beta-depleted transplantation in children. Unique molecular identifiers featured in how the TCRbeta library was prepared. Each CDR3 protein is one row after TCRdb ran MiXCR on the PCR reads. The repertoire holds hundreds of thousands of distinct CDR3 sequences, with under 8.5% as singletons. The starting material was PBMCs, mostly from graft donor cells, obtained 360 days after TCRalphabeta/CD19-depleted stem cell transplant. The receptors stem from a male patient between 2 and 15 years old who had a stem cell transplant for acute myeloid leukemia, so the T cells may come from the graft donor.

This clonotype was counted a few times. V usage is TRBV5-1 and J usage is TRBJ1-6, with a tentative D call TRBD1 (6 bases). The germline V and J ends were trimmed by 4 bases and 6 bases, with 17 bases remaining between them. This CDR3 has 16 amino acids. Germline loops: CDR1 SGHRS, CDR2 YFSETQ. The CDR3 is CASSERNREANSPLHF. CDR3 coding DNA: TGCGCCAGCAGCGAACGGAACAGGGAGGCTAATTCACCCCTCCACTTT.

This chain joins TRBV18 and TRBJ2-7; 7 nucleotides agree with TRBD1. CDR1 KGHSH and CDR2 LQKENI come from the germline V gene. V lost 4 bases and J lost 2; bases outside the gene matches: 2. The CDR3 runs 13 residues. For the CDR3, the DNA is TGTGCCAGCTCACGACAGGGTGCCTACGAGCAGTACGTC. This codes for CASSRQGAYEQYV.

The sample holds a few counts of this clonotype. The chain carries TRBV7-6 and TRBJ2-7; maybe TRBD2 (5 bases). This CDR3 has 12 amino acids. Trimming took off 4 bases at V and 5 bases at J, with 9 bases between the two ends. Germline V gene data show CDR1 as SGHVS and CDR2 as FNYEAQ. The CDR3 DNA reads as TGTGCCAGCAGCTATAGCGTCAACGAGCAGTACTTC. Protein: CASSYSVNEQYF.

The sample holds many counts of this clonotype. The CDR3 coding sequence is TGCAGCGTTGAGGACAGGGGCGGCTACACCTTC. Translation: CSVEDRGGYTF. The chain links TRBV29-1 to TRBJ1-2; 9 bases fit TRBD1. Germline V lookup: CDR1 SQVTM, CDR2 ANQGSEA. This CDR3 contains 11 residues. J lost 8 bases, V lost 3 bases, and 1 base had no gene match. Full variable domain (outside the CDR3, taken from reference TRBV29-1 and TRBJ1-2): SAVISQKPSRDICQRGTSLTIQCQVDSQVTMMFWYRQQPGQSLTLIATANQGSEATYESGFVIDKFPISRPNLTFSTLTVSNMSPEDSSIYLCSVEDRGGYTFGSGTRLTVV.

This clonotype was counted a few times. The gene calls are TRBV20-1 and TRBJ2-3; 8 bases match TRBD1. Trimming took 5 bases from V and 4 from J; bases not matched to a gene: 5. This CDR3 region has 13 residues. Germline CDR1 and CDR2: DFQATT and SNEGSKA (reference sequence). This chain's CDR3 is CSADRGPSDTQYF. In DNA form, the CDR3 reads TGCAGTGCTGACAGGGGTCCCTCAGATACGCAGTATTTT.

A note on this clonotype: The junction and the germline gene differ at one end; a read error may be behind it. This chain uses TRBV20-1 with TRBJ1-5; 7 nucleotides match TRBD1. Germline CDR1 reads DFQATT; CDR2 reads SNEGSKA (reference sequence). The CDR3 runs to 13 residues. This chain's CDR3 is CSAPQGSNQTQHF. DNA for the CDR3: TGCAGTGCTCCACAGGGGAGCAATCAGACCCAGCATTTT.

This clonotype has a count of ten or more. This chain uses TRBV20-1 with TRBJ2-7, with TRBD2 matching over 7 bases. V trimming: 0 bases; J trimming: 0 bases; junction bases outside the gene matches: 8. Germline values: CDR1 DFQATT, CDR2 SNEGSKA (reference sequence). This CDR3 is 16 amino acids long. The CDR3: CSARDRLAVPSYEQYF. The CDR3 bases are TGCAGTGCTAGAGATAGGCTAGCGGTCCCCTCCTACGAGCAGTACTTC.

This clonotype appeared a single time. V is TRBV20-1 and J is TRBJ2-7; D is unclear. Germline V gene sequence: CDR1 DFQATT, CDR2 SNEGSKA (reference sequence). CDR3 length equals 13 residues. V was clipped by 6 bases and J by 2 bases, with 14 bases between them. This CDR3 reads CSALQDGPYEQYF. The CDR3 nucleotides are TGCAGTGCCTTGCAGGACGGTCCCTACGAGCAGTACTTC.

This clonotype was seen ten or more times. The rearrangement joins TRBV12-3 or TRBV12-4 to TRBJ2-2; 10 nucleotides align to TRBD1. CDR3 length: 15 amino acids. Losses at the gene ends were 7 bases for V and 2 bases for J; bases not matched to a gene: 4. Here the CDR3 reads CASTRTGGNTGELFF. The CDR3 region has the DNA TGTGCCAGCACCCGGACAGGGGGTAACACCGGGGAGCTGTTTTTT.

This clonotype appeared a few times. This rearrangement joins TRBV29-1 to TRBJ1-2; 8 nucleotides match TRBD1. The CDR3 consists of 16 residues. Looked up from germline, CDR1 is SQVTM and CDR2 is ANQGSEA. Unmatched junction bases numbered 17, after V lost 6 bases and J lost 5 bases. In DNA form, the CDR3 reads TGCAGCGTGCAGGGGGCAGCCAGGAATCGGGTTTATGGCTACACCTTC. This sequence encodes CSVQGAARNRVYGYTF. The full variable domain, rest sourced from reference TRBV29-1 and TRBJ1-2, is SAVISQKPSRDICQRGTSLTIQCQVDSQVTMMFWYRQQPGQSLTLIATANQGSEATYESGFVIDKFPISRPNLTFSTLTVSNMSPEDSSIYLCSVQGAARNRVYGYTFGSGTRLTVV.

In its sample, this clonotype was seen many times. The CDR3 sequence is CASSLVFGQAVGMAKNIQYF. CDR3 sequence (DNA): TGTGCCAGCAGTTTAGTTTTTGGGCAAGCGGTGGGTATGGCCAAAAACATTCAGTACTTC. V and J are TRBV12-3 or TRBV12-4 and TRBJ2-4; TRBD2 might be the D (5 bases). Trimming took 1 base from V and 1 from J, leaving 23 bases between them. The CDR3 spans 20 residues.

In this sample, this clonotype turned up a few times. The chain is built from TRBV7-3 and TRBJ2-5, with TRBD2 as a possible D gene (6 bases). Trimming removed 5 bases from V and 6 bases from J, with 16 bases in between. The CDR3 sequence is 14 residues long. Germline lookup yields CDR1 SGHTA and CDR2 FQGTGA. The CDR3 nucleotides read TGTGCCAGCAGCGTCTCGGACGCGGGGAAGACCCAGTACTTC. Translating gives CASSVSDAGKTQYF. The whole variable domain, filled in from reference TRBV7-3 and TRBJ2-5, reads GAGVSQTPSNKVTEKGKYVELRCDPISGHTALYWYRQSLGQGPEFLIYFQGTGAADDSGLPNDRFFAVRPEGSVSTLKIQRTERGDSAVYLCASSVSDAGKTQYFGPGTRLLVL.

The chain employs TRBV9 and TRBJ1-2; D is perhaps TRBD1 (6 bases). This CDR3 region has 16 residues. Germline V lookup: CDR1 SGDLS, CDR2 YYNGEE. Trimming pared 4 bases from V and 2 bases from J, leaving 18 bases between. CDR3 sequence (DNA): TGTGCCAGCAGCCCCGGGGGCAGAGAGGGCAACTATGGCTACACCTTC. This translates into CASSPGGREGNYGYTF.

In its sample, this clonotype was seen many times. The chain is built from TRBV29-1 and TRBJ2-3; the D gene could be TRBD1 or TRBD2 (6 bases each). Trimming removed 4 bases from V and 0 bases from J, with 17 bases in between. Germline values: CDR1 SQVTM, CDR2 ANQGSEA. There are 16 residues in the CDR3. The CDR3 nucleotides are TGCAGCGTTGGGGGGCTAGCGCCGATTAGCACAGATACGCAGTATTTT. As protein: CSVGGLAPISTDTQYF.

The V and J genes are TRBV6-1 and TRBJ2-7; D unclear. Trimming cost V 6 bases and J 0 bases, with 9 bases left between them. Germline-derived CDR1 and CDR2 are MNHNS and SASEGT. The CDR3 is made up of 13 amino acids. The CDR3 DNA sequence: TGTGCCAGCAGAGAGACTGGCTCCTACGAGCAGTACGTC. Translated: CASRETGSYEQYV.

This clonotype turned up a few times. The V gene is TRBV12-3 or TRBV12-4, the J gene TRBJ2-3; 9 bases are a match to TRBD2. After removal of 5 bases from V and 5 bases from J, the junction contained 5 bases not matched to a gene. CDR3 size: 14 residues. The CDR3 is CASSGAGGGDTQYF. The CDR3 DNA is TGTGCCAGCAGTGGCGCGGGGGGGGGAGATACGCAGTATTTT.

About this clonotype itself: A much larger clone sits a single nucleotide away, making a read error possible. The genes are TRBV7-6 and TRBJ2-1; 7 bases map to TRBD1. From germline, CDR1 is SGHVS and CDR2 FNYEAQ. The CDR3 extends over 16 amino acids. CDR3 protein: CANSLAQGQSYNEQFF. For the CDR3, the DNA is TGTGCCAACAGCTTAGCGCAGGGACAGTCGTACAATGAGCAGTTCTTC.

This clonotype was recorded at least ten times. The rearrangement uses TRBV10-3 and TRBJ2-5; D remains unclear. V was pared by 4 bases and J by 2 bases, with 11 bases between. Germline V gene data show CDR1 as ENHRY and CDR2 as SYGVKD. The CDR3 is 14 residues long. CDR3 region: CAISAYDRQETQYF. The CDR3 coding sequence is TGTGCCATCAGTGCCTACGACCGTCAAGAGACCCAGTACTTC.

Comment on this clonotype: A much larger clone sits a single nucleotide away, making a read error possible. This chain joins TRBV20-1 and TRBJ2-4; 9 bases align to TRBD2. This CDR3 comprises 16 residues. The germline gives CDR1 DFQATT, CDR2 SNEGSKA (reference sequence). CDR3 sequence reads: CCAFSSGTGAKNIQYF. As DNA, the CDR3 is TGCTGTGCATTCTCTAGCGGGACGGGGGCGAAAAACATTCAGTACTTC.

This clonotype was observed a handful of times. J is TRBJ2-7 and V is TRBV5-1, with 11 nucleotides matching TRBD1. Germline V lookup: CDR1 SGHRS, CDR2 YFSETQ. J was trimmed by 5 bases and V by 4 bases; bases with no gene match: 8. This CDR3 is 15 amino acids long. The CDR3 sequence is CASSVRDRGFHEQYF. The CDR3, as DNA: TGCGCCAGCAGCGTGCGGGACAGGGGGTTCCACGAGCAGTACTTC.

This clonotype was picked up a small number of times. The V call is TRBV7-2, the J call TRBJ2-1; possible D gene TRBD2, 6 bases. Germline V lookup: CDR1 SGHTA, CDR2 FQGNSA. With 3 bases removed from V and 8 bases from J, the gap between germline ends came to 14 bases. The CDR3 covers 14 residues. CDR3 bases: TGTGCCAGCAGCTTTAGCGGCTGGGAGGATGAGCAGTTCTTC. Translation gives CASSFSGWEDEQFF.

This clonotype was recorded at least ten times. The chain has TRBV10-3 and TRBJ2-5; 13 nucleotides align to TRBD2. V lost 1 base and J lost 7; bases outside the gene matches: 9. The CDR3 contains 17 residues. Germline CDR1 and CDR2: ENHRY and SYGVKD. The CDR3 sequence is CAISEFSGTSGMGTQYF. Here the CDR3 DNA reads TGTGCCATCAGTGAGTTCTCCGGGACTAGCGGGATGGGGACCCAGTACTTC.

The chain has TRBV5-1 and TRBJ1-2; D remains unclear. CDR1 and CDR2 (germline): SGHRS, YFSETQ. V was trimmed by 0 bases and J by 6 bases, leaving 9 bases between them. This CDR3 has 13 amino acids. CDR3 DNA sequence: TGCGCCAGCAGCTTGGGGGAGGTGAATGGCTACACCTTC. The encoded protein is CASSLGEVNGYTF.